This T cell receptor (beta chain) was documented in a study of control samples from healthy donors and cancer patients. A single count supports this clone. The assay was immunoSEQ multiplex PCR, and TCRdb's table has in-frame clones only and misses some. The sample gives roughly 170,000 clones, approximately 92% of which show up once; more than 1.1% is in the top ten. The sample was blood. The sequence was obtained from a man younger than 30 in good health.

The CDR3 sequence is CASSMGQGEEKLFF. CDR3 sequence (DNA): TGTGCCAGCAGCATGGGACAGGGCGAGGAAAAACTGTTTTTT. This sequence joins TRBV28 and TRBJ1-4; 9 nucleotides align to TRBD1. The ends lost 6 bases at V and 8 bases at J; junction bases unmatched: 7. Germline V gives CDR1 MDHEN, CDR2 SYDVKM. The CDR3 length is 14 residues. The entire variable domain, with the rest obtained from reference TRBV28 and TRBJ1-4, is as follows: DVKVTQSSRYLVKRTGEKVFLECVQDMDHENMFWYRQDPGLGLRLIYFSYDVKMKEKGDIPEGYSVSREKKERFSLILESASTNQTSMYLCASSMGQGEEKLFFGSGTQLSVL.